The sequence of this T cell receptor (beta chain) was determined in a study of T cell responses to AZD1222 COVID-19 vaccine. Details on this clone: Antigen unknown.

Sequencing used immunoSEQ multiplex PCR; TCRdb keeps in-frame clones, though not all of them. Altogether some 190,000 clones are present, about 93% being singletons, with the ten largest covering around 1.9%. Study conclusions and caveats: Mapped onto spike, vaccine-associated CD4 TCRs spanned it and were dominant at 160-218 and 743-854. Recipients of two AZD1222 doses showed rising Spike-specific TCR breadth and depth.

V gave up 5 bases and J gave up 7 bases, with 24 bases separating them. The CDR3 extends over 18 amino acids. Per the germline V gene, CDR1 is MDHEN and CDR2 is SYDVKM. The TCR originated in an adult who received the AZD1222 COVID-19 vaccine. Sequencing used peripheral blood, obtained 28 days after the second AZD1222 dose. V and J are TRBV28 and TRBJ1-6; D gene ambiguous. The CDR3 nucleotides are TGTGCCAGCAGTGAGCTGCAGCTGCGAAGAATGGGGAATTCACCCCTCCACTTT. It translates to CASSELQLRRMGNSPLHF.